Presented here are 11 T cell receptor beta chains from one specimen sequenced in a study of OX40 agonist ivuxolimab in advanced cancers. Libraries were prepared by immunoSEQ multiplex PCR; TCRdb keeps only in-frame clonotypes and omits some of them. The sample holds tens of thousands of clones, around 84% seen once. The source was CD4+ or CD8+ T cells sorted from blood, collected in a trial of the OX40 agonist ivuxolimab. The source is an adult with an advanced solid tumor such as melanoma, head and neck, liver or kidney cancer.

The chain couples TRBV4-3 to TRBJ2-3, with 9 positions matching TRBD1. V trimming: 0 bases; J trimming: 6 bases; junction bases outside the gene matches: 7. Looked up from germline, CDR1 is LGHNA and CDR2 is YSLEER. CDR3 length equals 16 residues. The CDR3 region is CASSQEPTGGRDTQYF. CDR3 nucleotide sequence: TGCGCCAGCAGCCAAGAACCGACAGGGGGAAGGGATACGCAGTATTTT.

This clone was seen a single time. The chain links TRBV10-1 to TRBJ2-1; 8 bases agree with TRBD2. CDR1 WNHNN and CDR2 SYGVQD come from the germline V gene (reference sequence). This CDR3 is 16 amino acids long. Trimming took 5 bases from V and 6 from J; bases not matched to a gene: 12. The CDR3 protein is CASSMVRGELGNEQFF. The CDR3 coding sequence is TGCGCCAGCAGTATGGTGCGGGGGGAGTTGGGCAATGAGCAGTTCTTC.

The chain links TRBV27 to TRBJ1-1; TRBD1 might be the D (6 bases). Germline lookup yields CDR1 MNHEY and CDR2 SMNVEV (reference sequence). V was trimmed by 2 bases and J by 4 bases, leaving 8 bases between them. The CDR3 totals 13 residues. The CDR3 region is CASSLQGPTEAFF. The CDR3 coding sequence is TGTGCCAGCAGTTTACAGGGGCCCACTGAAGCTTTCTTT.

This clone showed up just a few times. V usage is TRBV19 and J usage is TRBJ1-6, with 7 bases fitting TRBD1. The CDR3 totals 13 residues. Germline V gene sequence: CDR1 LNHDA, CDR2 SQIVND (reference sequence). The junction had 4 bases not matched to a gene; V was cut back by 5 bases and J by 9 bases. The CDR3 nucleotides are TGTGCCAGTAGTCTAGGGGGCGTTTCACCCCTCCACTTT. Residues: CASSLGGVSPLHF. The full variable domain, rest sourced from reference TRBV19 and TRBJ1-6, is DGGITQSPKYLFRKEGQNVTLSCEQNLNHDAMYWYRQDPGQGLRLIYYSQIVNDFQKGDIAEGYSVSREKKESFPLTVTSAQKNPTAFYLCASSLGGVSPLHFGNGTRLTVT.

The gene calls are TRBV9 and TRBJ2-2; TRBD2 is a possible D gene (5 bases). V lost 4 bases and J lost 6, with 13 bases in between. Looked up from germline, CDR1 is SGDLS and CDR2 is YYNGEE. The CDR3 covers 14 residues. As DNA, the CDR3 is TGTGCCAGCAGCCCGTATCCCGGGGCCGGGGAGCTGTTTTTT. This encodes CASSPYPGAGELFF.

This clone was detected only a few times. V gene TRBV6-5 combines with J gene TRBJ2-5, with D possibly TRBD1 on 5 matching bases. This CDR3 is built from 15 residues. The V end lost 4 bases, the J end lost 5 bases, and 17 bases lay between the germline ends. Looked up from germline, CDR1 is MNHEY and CDR2 is SVGAGI. As DNA, the CDR3 is TGTGCCAGCAGTTCCCGAAGCAGGGCCGGGGAGACCCAGTACTTC. This sequence encodes CASSSRSRAGETQYF.

The chain uses TRBV13 and TRBJ1-2; D is unresolved. Germline CDR1 PRHDT, CDR2 FYEKMQ (reference sequence). The CDR3 loop spans 12 amino acids. Trimming shortened V by 0 bases and J by 6 bases, and 5 bases separated the two germline ends. The CDR3 DNA reads as TGTGCCAGCAGCTTAGGCCTGGATGGCTACACCTTC. This codes for CASSLGLDGYTF.

The chain joins TRBV7-9 to TRBJ1-4; D not certain. This CDR3 is 15 amino acids long. V was shortened by 7 bases and J by 2 bases, with 14 bases between the two germline ends. Germline-derived CDR1 and CDR2 are SEHNR and FQNEAQ (reference sequence). The CDR3 loop reads CASIVNLGTNEKLFF. In nucleotides, the CDR3 is TGTGCCAGCATCGTTAATCTGGGGACTAATGAAAAACTGTTTTTT.

V gene TRBV5-6 combines with J gene TRBJ2-2; tentative D call: TRBD1 (6 bases). The CDR3 totals 18 residues. Trimming pared 1 base from V and 0 bases from J, leaving 16 bases between. CDR1 is SGHDT, CDR2 YYEEEE, per germline. DNA for the CDR3: TGTGCCAGCAGCTTGTTAGGGACACCCAACTCGAACACCGGGGAGCTGTTTTTT. Its protein is CASSLLGTPNSNTGELFF.

This sequence joins TRBV6-6 and TRBJ2-7, with D perhaps given as TRBD1 or TRBD2 (5 bases each). The V end was cut by 2 bases, the J end by 2 bases, with 16 bases between. This CDR3 has 16 amino acids. Germline V gene data show CDR1 as MNHNY and CDR2 as SVGAGI (reference sequence). Written as DNA, the CDR3 is TGTGCCAGCAGTTACCCCGATGGGGGAAGTCCCTACGAGCAGTACTTC. This encodes CASSYPDGGSPYEQYF.

The chain employs TRBV2 and TRBJ2-2; perhaps TRBD1 as D (6 bases). The V and J ends lost 2 bases and 4 bases respectively, with 11 bases between them. This CDR3 has 15 amino acids. Per germline, CDR1 SNHLY and CDR2 FYNNEI. CDR3 sequence (DNA): TGTGCCAGCAGTGAATTACAGGGTGTCACCGGGGAGCTGTTTTTT. Protein sequence: CASSELQGVTGELFF.